The clone carrying this T cell receptor beta chain is a singleton in its sample. Its antigen is unknown. Compared with germline, one end of the junction differs, possibly owing to a read error. The template for TCR beta VDJ and CDR3 sequence profiling was genomic DNA. TCRdb fed the reads into MiXCR, producing one record per CDR3 protein. The data hold a few hundred thousand distinct CDR3 sequences, with about 70% observed a single time. Germline V gene data show CDR1 as SGDLS and CDR2 as YYNGEE. This CDR3 is 14 amino acids long. The data belong to a study of CD8+CD57+ T cells in acquired aplastic anemia. General study results and limits: Significance was not reached for CD8+ Simpson's diversity between patients and controls. Overlap between patients and controls comprised roughly 28 CD8+ CDR3 sequences.

J is TRBJ1-4 and V is TRBV9; D is perhaps TRBD1 (5 bases). The J call may be incorrect, as the DNA end agrees better with TRBJ1-3. The material sequenced was sorted CD4+, CD8+, or CD8+CD57+ T cells (not recorded which) from PBMCs. This receptor was obtained from a human donor in good health, serving as a control. In DNA form, the CDR3 reads TGTGCCAGCAGCACCGGGGCAACTGGAAGCACCATATATTTT. Its protein is CASSTGATGSTIYF.